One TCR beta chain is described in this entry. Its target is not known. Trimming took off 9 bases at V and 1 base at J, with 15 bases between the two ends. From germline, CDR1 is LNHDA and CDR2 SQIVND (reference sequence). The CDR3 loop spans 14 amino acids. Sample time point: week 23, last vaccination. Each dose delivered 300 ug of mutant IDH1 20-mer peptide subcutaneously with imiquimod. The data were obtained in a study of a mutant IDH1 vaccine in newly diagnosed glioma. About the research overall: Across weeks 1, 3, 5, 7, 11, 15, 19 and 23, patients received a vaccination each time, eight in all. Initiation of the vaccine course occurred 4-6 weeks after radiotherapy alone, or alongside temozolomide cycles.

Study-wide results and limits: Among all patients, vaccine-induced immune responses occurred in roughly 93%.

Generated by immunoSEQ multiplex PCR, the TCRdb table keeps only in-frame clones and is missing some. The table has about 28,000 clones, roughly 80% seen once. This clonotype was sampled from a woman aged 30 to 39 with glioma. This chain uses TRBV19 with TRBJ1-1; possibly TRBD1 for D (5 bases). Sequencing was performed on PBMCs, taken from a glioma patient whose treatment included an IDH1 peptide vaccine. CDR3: CASSVRGRNTEAFF. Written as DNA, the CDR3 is TGTGCCAGCTCCGTTAGGGGCAGGAACACTGAAGCTTTCTTT.